This is a list of T cell receptor beta chains from one sample in a study of human T cells and chemical hapten exposure. Each CDR3 protein is one row after TCRdb ran MiXCR on the RACE reads. Of 62,000 or so distinct CDR3 sequences detected, about 10% appear once; the ten largest clones hold approximately 4.7%. Sequencing used whole blood, obtained in connection with sensitization to the hapten diphenylcyclopropenone (DPC). The origin of the receptors is a woman aged 50 to 60 with alopecia areata. Some clones in this sample may be carry-over from other donors' samples. Each CDR3 is given with its conserved first and last residue. D genes are given only for firm matches. The size field is filled for only some rows; it gives once, few, many or a size class.

D,size,V,J,DNA,CDR3
TRBD2,few,TRBV7-2,TRBJ2-1,TGTGCCAGCAGCTCCGGACTAGCAGTCAATGAGCAGTTCTTC,CASSSGLAVNEQFF
.,few,TRBV4-1,TRBJ2-1,TGCGCCAGCAGTCCGATGAAGTTACGCGGGGACTCCTACAATGAGCAGTTCTTC,CASSPMKLRGDSYNEQFF
.,.,TRBV27,TRBJ2-5,TGTGCCAGCAGTCCGATAGGAGAGACCCAGTACTTC,CASSPIGETQYF
.,many,TRBV7-2,TRBJ2-7,TGTGCCAGCAGCCCGACAGATTCCTACGAGCAGTACTTC,CASSPTDSYEQYF
TRBD1,many,TRBV6-2/TRBV6-3,TRBJ1-5,TGTGCCAGCAGTCCAAGGACAGGGGGCTATCAGCCCCAGCATTTT,CASSPRTGGYQPQHF
TRBD2,.,TRBV5-8,TRBJ2-4,TGTGCCAGCAGCTTAGCGGGGGCGGGAAGCATTCAGTACTTC,CASSLAGAGSIQYF
TRBD2,many,TRBV3-1,TRBJ2-3,TGTGCCAGCATGGGCGGGGGGGCCCTCATAGATACGCAGTATTTT,CASMGGGALIDTQYF
.,.,TRBV10-3,TRBJ2-7,TGTGCCACGGGGGCCCCCAGGGAGCAGTACTTC,CATGAPREQYF
TRBD1,few,TRBV29-1,TRBJ1-2,TGCAGCGTTGTGGGACAGCTCCCTAACTATGGCTACACCTTC,CSVVGQLPNYGYTF
.,.,TRBV28,TRBJ2-3,TGTGCCAGCAGGCTAGCAGATACGCAGTATTTT,CASRLADTQYF
.,few,TRBV2,TRBJ2-2,TGTGCCAGCAGCCCCACGAATGGGCCCGGGGAGCTGTTTTTT,CASSPTNGPGELFF
.,few,TRBV7-9,TRBJ1-6,TGTGCCAGCAGCTTAGCGCAGGGCAGCTCGAATTCACCCCTCCACTTT,CASSLAQGSSNSPLHF
.,many,TRBV28,TRBJ1-1,TGTGCCAGCAGAGTACCGCCAGGTGAAGCTTTCTTT,CASRVPPGEAFF
.,many,TRBV28,TRBJ1-1,TGTGCCACACTTGGACACCAGAGGACTGAAGCTTTCTTT,CATLGHQRTEAFF
.,few,TRBV12-3/TRBV12-4,TRBJ1-2,TGTGCCAGCAGTTTTGGGGGCGCGGTCGAGGACTACACCTTC,CASSFGGAVEDYTF
.,many,TRBV20-1,TRBJ2-7,TGCAGTGCCCGTCCGTCCTACGAGCAGTACTTC,CSARPSYEQYF
.,many,TRBV12-3/TRBV12-4,TRBJ2-2,TGTGCCAGCAGTTTATGGGGCGACACCGGGGAGCTGTTTTTT,CASSLWGDTGELFF
.,many,TRBV28,TRBJ1-2,TGTGCCAGCAGTTTAAGGGGGGCTAACTATGGCTACACCTTC,CASSLRGANYGYTF
TRBD2,few,TRBV5-6,TRBJ2-3,TGTGCCAGCAGCTCGTGGACTAGCGGGAGAACAGATACGCAGTATTTT,CASSSWTSGRTDTQYF
.,.,TRBV6-6,TRBJ2-7,TGTGCCAGCAGTCCCGGCTACTACAAGCAGTACTTC,CASSPGYYKQYF
TRBD1,.,TRBV12-3/TRBV12-4,TRBJ2-5,TGTGCCAGCAGCCCGGGACAGGGGATAGAGACCCAGTACTTC,CASSPGQGIETQYF
.,few,TRBV7-2,TRBJ2-3,TGTGCCAGCAGTGTTAGCTTTCAGGCAGATACGCAGTATTTT,CASSVSFQADTQYF
TRBD1,.,TRBV4-3,TRBJ2-2,TGCGCCAGCAGCCAAGGGACAGGGGCGGGAAACACCGGGGAGCTGTTTTTT,CASSQGTGAGNTGELFF
.,few,TRBV5-1,TRBJ2-2,TGCGCCAGCAGCTTGGCTCTCGTCGGGGAGCTGTTTTTT,CASSLALVGELFF
.,.,TRBV6-2/TRBV6-3,TRBJ1-6,TGTGCCAGCAGTTACAACAGCTGGGGGTCACCCCTCCACTTT,CASSYNSWGSPLHF
TRBD1,few,TRBV27,TRBJ1-2,TGTGCCAGCAGGATAACAGGGGTTGATGGCTACACCTTC,CASRITGVDGYTF
.,.,TRBV15,TRBJ1-2,TGTGCCACCAGCAGAGATGGGTCCGGACTTAACTATGGCTACACCTTC,CATSRDGSGLNYGYTF
.,few,TRBV19,TRBJ1-5,TGTGCCAGTAGTATTGGGAGGGGCTGGGACAATCAGCCCCAGCATTTT,CASSIGRGWDNQPQHF
TRBD2,many,TRBV20-1,TRBJ2-1,TGCAGTGCTAGAGCCCTAGCGGGGGTCTCCTACAATGAGCAGTTCTTC,CSARALAGVSYNEQFF
.,many,TRBV28,TRBJ2-1,TGTGCCAGCAGCCTGCCGGGCAGGGGTTCCTACAATGAGCAGTTCTTC,CASSLPGRGSYNEQFF
TRBD1,many,TRBV5-6,TRBJ1-2,TGTGCCAGCAGAACGAGGGGGCTCAACTATGGCTACACCTTC,CASRTRGLNYGYTF
TRBD1,.,TRBV10-3,TRBJ2-7,TGTGCCATCAGTGAGCCCGTCGGGACAGGGTACTTC,CAISEPVGTGYF
.,many,TRBV11-2,TRBJ1-2,TGTGCCAGCGTCTCAACGATCGGCTACACCTTC,CASVSTIGYTF
TRBD2,few,TRBV4-2,TRBJ2-1,TGTGCCAGCAGCCAAGATTTCGCCAGCGGGACTTACAATGAGCAGTTCTTC,CASSQDFASGTYNEQFF
.,.,TRBV28,TRBJ2-5,TGTGCCAGCAGTTTAAACGGACGGCCGCAAGAGACCCAGTACTTC,CASSLNGRPQETQYF
TRBD1,many,TRBV19,TRBJ1-5,TGTGCCAGTGGGACAGGGGTTTGGAGCAATCAGCCCCAGCATTTT,CASGTGVWSNQPQHF
.,many,TRBV5-4,TRBJ2-6,TGTGCCAGCAGCTTGGCCACTTATAGGACCTCTGGGGCCAACGTCCTGACTTTC,CASSLATYRTSGANVLTF
.,.,TRBV28,TRBJ2-7,TGTGCCAGCAGTCCTCACCAGGGACCCTACGAGCAGTACTTC,CASSPHQGPYEQYF
.,many,TRBV7-9,TRBJ2-3,TGTGCCAGCAGCTCCCGGGTCGAAGATACGCAGTATTTT,CASSSRVEDTQYF
TRBD2,many,TRBV10-3,TRBJ2-3,TGTGCCATCAGTAGTACTAGCGGCAGCACAGATACGCAGTATTTT,CAISSTSGSTDTQYF
TRBD1,.,TRBV2,TRBJ1-1,TGTGCCAGCAGGCCCACAGGGGGCGCGTTTGAAGCTTTCTTT,CASRPTGGAFEAFF
.,.,TRBV20-1,TRBJ1-1,TGCAGTGCTAGTAGAGGCTTGAACACTGAAGCTTTCTTT,CSASRGLNTEAFF
TRBD1,few,TRBV18,TRBJ2-3,TGTGCCAGCTCACCAAATCGACAGGGGGATAAAGATACGCAGTATTTT,CASSPNRQGDKDTQYF
.,many,TRBV18,TRBJ2-3,TGCGCCAGCAGCCCGGGCGCAAGCACAGATACGCAGTATTTT,CASSPGASTDTQYF
TRBD2,.,TRBV9,TRBJ2-1,TGTGCCAGCAGTGCGACTGGACTAGCGGTTTACAATGAGCAGTTCTTC,CASSATGLAVYNEQFF
TRBD1,many,TRBV20-1,TRBJ1-2,TGCAGTGCTGGCAGGGGGACAGGGAACTATGGCTACACCTTC,CSAGRGTGNYGYTF
.,few,TRBV25-1,TRBJ2-1,TGTGCCAGCAGCCCCTTGGGGCTAGCGAGCGATGAGCAGTTCTTC,CASSPLGLASDEQFF
.,many,TRBV12-3/TRBV12-4,TRBJ2-2,TGTGCCAGCAGTCCCGGGGCTCCGGCCGGGGAGCTGTTTTTT,CASSPGAPAGELFF
TRBD1,few,TRBV12-3/TRBV12-4,TRBJ1-1,TGTGCCAGCAAAGCCCAGGGGGCTTACACTGAAGCTTTCTTT,CASKAQGAYTEAFF
.,few,TRBV14,TRBJ2-7,TGTGCCAGCAGCCGCGGCCTAGCCAGCTCCTACGAGCAGTACTTC,CASSRGLASSYEQYF